The source of this TCR beta chain is a study of cytomegalovirus exposure and HLA in healthy donors. The PCR contained 60 Vbeta and 13 Jbeta primers. Per the authors' pipeline: Some 10 million of the roughly 80 million unique TCR beta chains counted in a later analysis were shared. Generated by immunoSEQ multiplex PCR, the TCRdb table keeps only in-frame clones and is missing some. The V and J calls and clone size come from that table; D and trimming were worked out from the DNA. The table includes 250,000 or so clones, 80% to 85% detected once. Notes on the study in general: Productive status was seen about 87% or about 30% of the time for most TCR beta V segments in an earlier analysis. Follow-up analysis later connected one missense variant in DCLRE1C with trimming of TCR beta V- and J-genes.

The CDR3 spans 15 residues. J lost 12 bases, V lost 5 bases, and 9 bases had no gene match. Per germline, CDR1 SNHLY and CDR2 FYNNEI. This clone occurred once. Antigen: not known. The origin of this receptor is a woman in her sixties in good health and CMV-seropositive. The sequenced sample consisted of PBMCs. The chain couples TRBV2 to TRBJ2-1; 14 nucleotides align to TRBD2. CDR3: CASSMGLAGVQGQFF. The CDR3, as DNA: TGTGCCAGCAGTATGGGACTAGCGGGAGTACAGGGGCAGTTCTTC.